The 16 T cell receptor beta chains reported below all come from one sample, sequenced in a study of CD8+CD57+ T cells in acquired aplastic anemia. Genomic DNA acted as the template from which TCR beta VDJ combination and CDR3 sequence profiling were carried out. TCRdb independently ran MiXCR on the reads; one entry per CDR3 protein. The profile shows about 180,000 distinct CDR3 sequences, approximately 48% of them singletons. In patients chosen for sequencing, flow cytometry had shown CD8+CD57+ cell expansion. The sequencing sample was made of sorted CD4+, CD8+, or CD8+CD57+ T cells (not recorded which) from PBMCs. The receptors were sampled from a human donor with aplastic anemia.

Comments on this clonotype: The CDR3 does not close with the conserved phenylalanine or tryptophan, likely indicating a read error. The rearrangement links TRBV24-1 to TRBJ2-1, with TRBD2 identical over 14 bases. The CDR3 totals 18 residues. V lost 3 bases, J lost 0 bases, and 3 bases stayed unmatched. CDR1 and CDR2 (germline): KGHDR, SFDVKD. The CDR3 protein is CATSDPGTSGSSYNEQFL. CDR3 sequence (DNA): TGTGCCACCAGTGATCCCGGGACTAGCGGGAGCTCCTACAATGAGCAGTTCCTC.

This clonotype was seen ten or more times. The chain joins TRBV19 to TRBJ1-2; D call uncertain. This CDR3 has 14 amino acids. The V gene lost 3 bases and the J gene lost 2 bases, with 10 bases spanning the gap. Germline V gene sequence: CDR1 LNHDA, CDR2 SQIVND (reference sequence). This CDR3 is CASSIGSNNYGYTF. The DNA for the CDR3 is TGTGCCAGTAGTATTGGGAGTAACAACTATGGCTACACCTTC.

About this clonotype itself: A junction boundary mismatches the germline segment, possibly from a read error. J is TRBJ2-1 and V is TRBV29-1; D may be TRBD2 (5 bases). The germline CDR1 and CDR2 sequences are SQVTM and ANQGSEA. CDR3 length equals 16 residues. The CDR3 loop is CSVEEGVGASYDEQFF. CDR3 DNA sequence: TGCAGCGTTGAAGAAGGTGTGGGAGCCTCCTACGATGAGCAGTTCTTC.

At least ten counts were recorded for this clonotype. The V and J genes are TRBV5-6 and TRBJ2-7, with a weak D call TRBD2 (7 bases). Germline V gene data show CDR1 as SGHDT and CDR2 as YYEEEE. The V end lost 6 bases, the J end lost 3 bases, and 13 bases lay between the germline ends. CDR3 length equals 13 residues. CDR3 residues: CASKGGYDYEQYF. CDR3 nucleotide sequence: TGTGCCAGCAAGGGGGGGTACGACTACGAGCAGTACTTC.

This chain connects TRBV29-1 to TRBJ1-1; TRBD1 matches 9 bases. Germline lookup yields CDR1 SQVTM and CDR2 ANQGSEA. V was pared by 2 bases and J by 6 bases, with 7 bases of the junction left unmatched. The CDR3 totals 14 residues. The CDR3 loop reads CSVERAGQGAEAFF. As DNA, the CDR3 is TGCAGCGTTGAACGGGCGGGACAGGGCGCTGAAGCTTTCTTT.

This clonotype came up a few times. The rearrangement uses TRBV13 and TRBJ1-2; no clear D gene. The CDR3 has 14 amino acids. V lost 2 bases to trimming and J lost 2 bases, with 9 bases between them. Germline V gene data show CDR1 as PRHDT and CDR2 as FYEKMQ (reference sequence). The CDR3 DNA reads TGTGCCAGCAGCTTAACAGAATTCAACTATGGCTACACCTTC. It yields the protein CASSLTEFNYGYTF.

This clonotype was seen ten or more times. The V call is TRBV19, the J call TRBJ2-4; D might be TRBD1 (5 bases). Germline V gene lookup returns CDR1 LNHDA and CDR2 SQIVND (reference sequence). The CDR3 is made up of 12 amino acids. V was trimmed by 10 bases and J by 6 bases, leaving 13 bases between them. Written as DNA, the CDR3 is TGTGCCACTGCCCTGGGGCTAAACATTCAGTACTTC. Its translation: CATALGLNIQYF.

This chain links TRBV7-4 with TRBJ1-4; D not resolved. Germline CDR1 reads SGHVT; CDR2 reads SQSDAQ. CDR3 length equals 12 residues. With 6 bases removed from V and 5 bases from J, the gap between germline ends came to 7 bases. CDR3 DNA: TGTGCCAGCAGACCGGTGAATGAAAAACTGTTTTTT. Its translation: CASRPVNEKLFF.

The CDR3 region is CASSLAQEGQYF. DNA for the CDR3: TGTGCCAGCAGCTTGGCGCAGGAAGGGCAGTACTTC. The chain links TRBV7-7 to TRBJ2-7, with D unresolved. Germline assignment: CDR1 SSHAT and CDR2 FNYEAQ (reference sequence). This CDR3 region has 12 residues. The V end was cut by 3 bases, the J end by 9 bases, with 12 bases between. The full variable domain, rest sourced from reference TRBV7-7 and TRBJ2-7, is GAGVSQSPRYKVTKRGQDVTLRCDPISSHATLYWYQQALGQGPEFLTYFNYEAQPDKSGLPSDRFSAERPEGSISTLTIQRTEQRDSAMYRCASSLAQEGQYFGPGTRLTVT.

As concerns this clonotype: The junction departs from the called germline gene at one end, perhaps through a read error. The chain couples TRBV7-8 to TRBJ2-5; D gene unclear. The CDR3 runs to 12 residues. Germline values: CDR1 SGHVS, CDR2 FQNEAQ. This CDR3 is CASSFNQETQYF. CDR3 DNA: TGTGCCAGCAGCTTCAACCAGGAGACCCAGTACTTC. Based on the CDR3 plus reference TRBV7-8 and TRBJ2-5, the full variable domain is GAGVSQSPRYKVAKRGQDVALRCDPISGHVSLFWYQQALGQGPEFLTYFQNEAQLDKSGLPSDRFFAERPEGSVSTLKIQRTQQEDSAVYLCASSFNQETQYFGPGTRLLVL.

This chain joins TRBV19 and TRBJ1-2, with 8 bases fitting TRBD1. The CDR3 is 12 amino acids. CDR1 is LNHDA, CDR2 SQIVND, per germline (reference sequence). Trimming cost V 10 bases and J 5 bases; bases outside gene matches: 6. CDR3 in amino acids: CAISQGGYGYTF. The CDR3 bases are TGTGCCATTTCACAGGGGGGGTATGGCTACACCTTC.

The V and J genes are TRBV15 and TRBJ1-5; unclear D gene. The length of the CDR3 is 15 residues. Between the trimmed V and J ends, which lost 0 bases and 3 bases, there was a span of 9 bases. Germline loops: CDR1 LNHNV, CDR2 YYDKDF (reference sequence). The CDR3 DNA reads as TGTGCCACCAGCAGAGATAAAGGGATCAATCAGCCCCAGCATTTT. Its protein is CATSRDKGINQPQHF.

The chain uses TRBV9 and TRBJ1-1; D perhaps matches TRBD1 (5 bases). Germline V lookup: CDR1 SGDLS, CDR2 YYNGEE. This CDR3 comprises 15 residues. CDR3 loop: CHSAKEGPVNTEAFF. CDR3 coding DNA: TGTCACAGTGCTAAAGAGGGGCCCGTGAACACTGAAGCTTTCTTT.

In regard to this clonotype: This may be a read error: a much more frequent sequence differs by one nucleotide. The conserved phenylalanine or tryptophan is not found at the CDR3 terminus, so this likely reflects a read error. The chain is built from TRBV12-3 or TRBV12-4 and TRBJ1-3, with D unresolved. The CDR3 totals 15 residues. Trimming stripped 7 bases from V and 0 bases from J, with 13 bases between. CDR3 region: CASTRWANSGNTIYS. Here the CDR3 DNA reads TGTGCCAGCACTCGCTGGGCCAACTCTGGAAACACCATATATTCT.

This clonotype occurred many times. V usage is TRBV5-5 and J usage is TRBJ1-1, with a possible D match to TRBD1 (5 bases). CDR1 and CDR2 (germline): SGHKS, YYEKEE (reference sequence). V was pared by 7 bases and J by 0 bases, with 16 bases between. This CDR3 is 15 amino acids long. The CDR3, as DNA: TGTGCCAGCGCACCCTTGGGACTATTGAACACTGAAGCTTTCTTT. It encodes CASAPLGLLNTEAFF.

The J gene is TRBJ1-3, the V gene TRBV9, with D hard to call. The germline V gene encodes CDR1 SGDLS and CDR2 YYNGEE. This CDR3 is built from 15 residues. Trimming took 5 bases from V and 6 from J, leaving 18 bases between them. This chain's CDR3 is CASSASGGAENTIYF. CDR3 nucleotides: TGTGCCAGCAGTGCTAGTGGAGGAGCCGAAAACACCATATATTTT.